Below, 13 T cell receptor beta chains from the same sample are listed, as sequenced in a study of T cells after yellow fever vaccination (dated by TCRdb to about 2019). Library prep was done by 5' RACE. Instrument used: Illumina NovaSeq 6000. In-frame beta chains were kept once TCRdb had trimmed the public reads at Q25 with fastp and called clones with MiXCR. Rows with a matching CDR3 protein are joined into one entry that keeps the most common DNA and genes. The sample table holds roughly 350,000 distinct CDR3 sequences, of which roughly 3.9% were seen once. 20% to 25% of the sample belongs to the ten largest clones. The treatment or condition label corresponds to: live attenuated yellow fever vaccine strain. Sequenced here: PBMCs, sampled 5 days after the yellow fever booster vaccination. These receptors were collected from a man aged 18 to 30 who received the YFV17D yellow fever vaccine.

The chain links TRBV4-2 to TRBJ2-2, with D unresolved. In germline, CDR1 is LGHNA, CDR2 YNFKEQ. Deletions cut 0 bases from V and 5 bases from J, with 10 bases between. The CDR3 totals 15 residues. The CDR3 sequence is CASSQDFSGTGELFF. The DNA of the CDR3 is TGTGCCAGCAGCCAAGATTTTTCCGGTACCGGGGAGCTGTTTTTT.

This clonotype was observed a handful of times. The rearrangement links TRBV6-5 to TRBJ2-5; 9 nucleotides agree with TRBD2. The CDR3 loop spans 15 amino acids. Germline CDR1 MNHEY, CDR2 SVGAGI. Trimming cost V 7 bases and J 1 base; bases outside gene matches: 7. The CDR3, as DNA: TGTGCCAGCACCGGACTAGCGTCGGGCCAAGAGACCCAGTACTTC. Translating it yields CASTGLASGQETQYF.

Worth noting for this clonotype: Its ends do not fully match the called genes, so a read error is possible. The V call is TRBV7-7, the J call TRBJ2-3; 9 positions agree with TRBD2. The CDR3 extends over 14 amino acids. CDR1 and CDR2 from the germline V gene are SSHAT and FNYEAQ (reference sequence). The CDR3, as DNA: TGTGCTAGCAGCTTGGCTAGCGGGGCAGATACGCAGTATTTT. This encodes CASSLASGADTQYF.

This chain connects TRBV4-2 to TRBJ1-2; 9 positions match TRBD1. V dropped 4 bases and J dropped 6; count of bases not matched to a gene: 6. This CDR3 has 14 amino acids. Germline V lookup: CDR1 LGHNA, CDR2 YNFKEQ. The CDR3 is CASSPWTGANGYTF. The CDR3 DNA reads as TGTGCCAGCAGCCCCTGGACAGGGGCGAATGGCTACACCTTC.

This clonotype was picked up many times. The chain employs TRBV12-3 or TRBV12-4 and TRBJ2-2; 13 nucleotides match TRBD2. The CDR3 is 17 residues long. Trimming at V came to 5 bases and at J to 0 bases, leaving 3 bases not matched to a gene. The CDR3 bases are TGTGCCAGCAGTCTGGGACTAGCGGGGACGAACACCGGGGAGCTGTTTTTT. Translation: CASSLGLAGTNTGELFF.

This clonotype was recorded many times. The chain recombines TRBV20-1 with TRBJ1-2; a weak D match, TRBD1 (5 bases). The CDR3 is 12 amino acids. CDR1 and CDR2 (germline): DFQATT, SNEGSKA (reference sequence). DNA of the CDR3: TGCAGCGCGGGGCAGCCTTACTATGGCTACACCTTC. Protein: CSAGQPYYGYTF.

This clonotype showed up many times. The J gene is TRBJ2-4, the V gene TRBV7-2; no firm D call. CDR1 is SGHTA and CDR2 is FQGNSA in the germline V gene. Trimming removed 1 base at V and 5 bases at J, with 12 bases between. This CDR3 region has 15 residues. DNA of the CDR3: TGTGCCAGCAGCTTAGGGCTGGGGTTGGAAAACATTCAGTACTTC. Its translation: CASSLGLGLENIQYF.

V and J are TRBV20-1 and TRBJ2-3, with 13 bases identical to TRBD2. Germline V lookup: CDR1 DFQATT, CDR2 SNEGSKA (reference sequence). Trimming took 1 base from V and 0 from J; bases not matched to a gene: 7. The CDR3 covers 18 residues. The CDR3 region is CSARVWTSGGPSTDTQYF. The CDR3 bases are TGCAGTGCTAGAGTATGGACTAGCGGGGGCCCTAGCACAGATACGCAGTATTTT.

V and J are TRBV5-1 and TRBJ1-4; D is unresolved. The V gene's germline CDR1 is SGHRS and CDR2 YFSETQ. The CDR3 loop spans 15 amino acids. The V end was cut by 0 bases, the J end by 7 bases, with 13 bases between. CDR3 sequence reads: CASSLAGRDGEKLFF. The CDR3 DNA reads as TGCGCCAGCAGCTTGGCCGGGAGGGATGGTGAAAAACTGTTTTTT.

This clonotype was picked up many times. The chain combines TRBV12-3 or TRBV12-4 with TRBJ2-7, with D perhaps matching TRBD1 or TRBD2 (5 bases each). Deletions cut 5 bases from V and 0 bases from J, with 8 bases between. There are 13 residues in the CDR3. The CDR3 nucleotides read TGTGCCAGCAGTCGGGACGGCTCCTACGAGCAGTACTTC. Protein: CASSRDGSYEQYF.

This clonotype was observed a few times. The chain is built from TRBV7-2 and TRBJ2-3; TRBD2 matches 7 bases. In germline, CDR1 is SGHTA, CDR2 FQGNSA. V lost 5 bases and J lost 1; bases outside the gene matches: 6. The length of the CDR3 is 15 residues. The CDR3 loop is CASSVVGGGTDTQYF. DNA for the CDR3: TGTGCCAGCAGCGTGGTGGGGGGGGGCACAGATACGCAGTATTTT.

This clonotype occurred many times. The chain carries TRBV6-2 or TRBV6-3 and TRBJ1-2; D is perhaps TRBD1 (6 bases). Looked up from germline, CDR1 is MNHEY and CDR2 is SVGEGT. The CDR3 length is 14 residues. V was clipped by 5 bases and J by 5 bases, with 15 bases between them. The CDR3 loop is CASSDPGTPYGYTF. DNA for the CDR3: TGTGCCAGCAGTGACCCCGGGACACCTTATGGCTACACCTTC.

This clonotype was recorded many times. This chain joins TRBV7-9 and TRBJ1-2, with D unclear. With 4 bases removed from V and 4 bases from J, the gap between germline ends came to 10 bases. Germline loops: CDR1 SEHNR, CDR2 FQNEAQ (reference sequence). This CDR3 has 13 amino acids. The CDR3 nucleotides are TGTGCCAGCAGCTCAGGTTTCAGCTATGGCTACACCTTC. This gives the protein CASSSGFSYGYTF.